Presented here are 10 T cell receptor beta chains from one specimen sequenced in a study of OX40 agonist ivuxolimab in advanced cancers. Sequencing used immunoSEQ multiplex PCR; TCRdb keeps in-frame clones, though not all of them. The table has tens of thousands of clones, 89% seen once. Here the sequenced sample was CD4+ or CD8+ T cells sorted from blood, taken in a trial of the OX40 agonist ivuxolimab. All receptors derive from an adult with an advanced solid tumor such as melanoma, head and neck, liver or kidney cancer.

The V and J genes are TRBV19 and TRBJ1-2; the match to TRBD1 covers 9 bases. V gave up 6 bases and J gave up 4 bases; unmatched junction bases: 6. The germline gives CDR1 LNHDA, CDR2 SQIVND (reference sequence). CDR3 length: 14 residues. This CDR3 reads CASSGTGSGYGYTF. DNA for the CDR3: TGTGCCAGTAGCGGGACAGGGTCTGGCTATGGCTACACCTTC.

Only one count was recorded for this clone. The CDR3 region is CASSSGTLPGWYF. The CDR3 coding sequence is TGTGCCAGCAGCTCGGGGACTCTCCCGGGGTGGTATTTT. This chain uses TRBV5-4 with TRBJ2-3; tentative D call: TRBD2 (6 bases). CDR1 is SGHNT, CDR2 YYREEE, per germline (reference sequence). CDR3 length: 13 amino acids. Trimming took off 3 bases at V and 14 bases at J, with 19 bases between the two ends.

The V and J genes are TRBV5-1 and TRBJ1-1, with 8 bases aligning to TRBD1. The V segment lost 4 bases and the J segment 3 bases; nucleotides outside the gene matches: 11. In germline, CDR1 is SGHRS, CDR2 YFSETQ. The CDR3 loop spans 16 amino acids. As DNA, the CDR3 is TGCGCCAGCAGCCCCAGGGGGCGGTGGGAAGACACTGAAGCTTTCTTT. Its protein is CASSPRGRWEDTEAFF.

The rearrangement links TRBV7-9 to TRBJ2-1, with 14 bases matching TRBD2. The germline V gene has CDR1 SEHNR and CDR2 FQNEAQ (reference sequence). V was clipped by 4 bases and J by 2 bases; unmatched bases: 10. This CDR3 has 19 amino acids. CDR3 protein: CASSSTGLAGVGTYNEQFF. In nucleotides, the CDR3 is TGTGCCAGCAGCTCAACGGGACTAGCGGGAGTAGGCACCTACAATGAGCAGTTCTTC. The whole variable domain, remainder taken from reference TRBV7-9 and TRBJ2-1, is DTGVSQNPRHKITKRGQNVTFRCDPISEHNRLYWYRQTLGQGPEFLTYFQNEAQLEKSRLLSDRFSAERPKGSFSTLEIQRTEQGDSAMYLCASSSTGLAGVGTYNEQFFGPGTRLTVL.

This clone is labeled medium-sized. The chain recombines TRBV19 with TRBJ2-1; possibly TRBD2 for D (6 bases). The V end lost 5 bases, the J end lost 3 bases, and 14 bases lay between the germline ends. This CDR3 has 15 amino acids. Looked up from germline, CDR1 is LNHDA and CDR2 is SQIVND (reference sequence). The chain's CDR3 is CASSAMAGNYNEQFF. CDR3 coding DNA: TGTGCCAGTAGTGCCATGGCGGGGAACTACAATGAGCAGTTCTTC.

CDR3 sequence: CASSLEGGPNTEAFF. DNA for the CDR3: TGCGCCAGCAGCTTGGAAGGGGGCCCTAACACTGAAGCTTTCTTT. The J gene is TRBJ1-1, the V gene TRBV5-1; TRBD1 matches at 7 bases. This CDR3 has 15 amino acids. Germline values: CDR1 SGHRS, CDR2 YFSETQ. The junction had 4 bases not matched to a gene; V was cut back by 0 bases and J by 2 bases.

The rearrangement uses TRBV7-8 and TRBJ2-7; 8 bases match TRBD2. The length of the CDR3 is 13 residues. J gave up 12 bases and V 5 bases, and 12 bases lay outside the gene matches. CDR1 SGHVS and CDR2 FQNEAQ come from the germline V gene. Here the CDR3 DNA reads TGTGCCAGCAGCCCAGTTGCCGGGGGGGTGGTGTACTTC. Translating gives CASSPVAGGVVYF.

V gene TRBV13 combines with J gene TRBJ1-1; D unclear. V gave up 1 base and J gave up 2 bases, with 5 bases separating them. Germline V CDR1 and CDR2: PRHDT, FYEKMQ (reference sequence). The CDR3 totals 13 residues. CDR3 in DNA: TGTGCCAGCAGCTTAGCAGTAAACACTGAAGCTTTCTTT. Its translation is CASSLAVNTEAFF.

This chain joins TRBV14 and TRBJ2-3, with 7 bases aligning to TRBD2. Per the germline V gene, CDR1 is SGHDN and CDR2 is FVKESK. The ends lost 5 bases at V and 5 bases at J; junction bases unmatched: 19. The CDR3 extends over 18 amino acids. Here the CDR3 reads CASSENALAELRGDTQYF. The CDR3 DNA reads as TGTGCCAGCAGCGAAAATGCCCTAGCGGAGCTGCGTGGAGATACGCAGTATTTT.

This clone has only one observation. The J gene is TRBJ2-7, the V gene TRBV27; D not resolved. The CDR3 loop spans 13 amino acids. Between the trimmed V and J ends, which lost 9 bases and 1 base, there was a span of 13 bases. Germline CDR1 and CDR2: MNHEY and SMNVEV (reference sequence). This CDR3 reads CASLRLASYEQYF. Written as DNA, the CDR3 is TGTGCCAGTCTCCGCCTCGCGTCCTACGAGCAGTACTTC.